Sequencing of this T cell receptor (beta chain) was carried out in a study of response to subunit inactivated influenza vaccine. Regarding the study as a whole: The authors proposed limited new T cell recruitment per seasonal influenza vaccination.

TCRdb itself ran the RT-PCR reads through MiXCR, one entry per CDR3 protein. Among about 240,000 distinct CDR3 sequences listed, 10% to 15% were seen once. This CDR3 spans 19 amino acids. The germline V gene has CDR1 LGHNA and CDR2 YNFKEQ. V lost 0 bases to trimming and J lost 1 base, with 16 bases between them. This clonotype was observed at least ten times. Its specificity is unknown. The source was non-naive T cells sorted from PBMCs, collected 14 to 15 days before vaccination. This sequence originates from a man between 50 and 59 years old who received an inactivated influenza vaccine. The V and J genes are TRBV4-2 and TRBJ2-6, with D hard to call. CDR3 in amino acids: CASSQDLQLGGSGANVLTF. CDR3 nucleotide sequence: TGTGCCAGCAGCCAAGATCTCCAGCTGGGCGGTTCTGGGGCCAACGTCCTGACTTTC.